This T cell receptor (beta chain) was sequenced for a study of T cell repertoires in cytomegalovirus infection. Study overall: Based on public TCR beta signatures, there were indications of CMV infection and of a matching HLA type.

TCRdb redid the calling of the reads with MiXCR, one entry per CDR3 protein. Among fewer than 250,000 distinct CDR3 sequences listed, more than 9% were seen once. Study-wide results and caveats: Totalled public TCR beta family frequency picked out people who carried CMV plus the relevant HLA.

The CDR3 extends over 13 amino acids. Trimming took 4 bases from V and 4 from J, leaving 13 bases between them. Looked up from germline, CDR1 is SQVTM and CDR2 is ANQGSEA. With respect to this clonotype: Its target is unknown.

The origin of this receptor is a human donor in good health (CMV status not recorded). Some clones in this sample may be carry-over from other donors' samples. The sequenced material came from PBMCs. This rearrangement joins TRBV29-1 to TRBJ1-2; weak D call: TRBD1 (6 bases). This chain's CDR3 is CSVVVQGGYGYTF. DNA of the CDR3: TGCAGCGTTGTGGTACAGGGTGGCTATGGCTACACCTTC.